Shown below are 26 T cell receptor beta chains from a single sample sequenced in a study of T cell repertoires in cytomegalovirus infection. TCRdb re-called the reads with MiXCR, one entry per CDR3 protein. In the table there are approximately 500,000 distinct CDR3 sequences, 11% of which are singletons. The specimen sequenced was PBMCs. The receptors shown here come from a human donor in good health (CMV status not recorded). Some clones in this sample may be carry-over from other donors' samples.

With regard to this clonotype: Being one base from a much bigger clone, this may be a read error. V usage is TRBV9 and J usage is TRBJ1-3, with TRBD1 identical over 10 bases. After removal of 3 bases from V and 5 bases from J, the junction contained 5 bases not matched to a gene. The CDR3 has 15 residues. Germline values: CDR1 SGDLS, CDR2 YYNGEE. The CDR3 region is CASSAGTGVRNTIYF. The CDR3 DNA reads as TGTGCCAGCAGCGCGGGGACAGGGGTCAGAAACACCATATATTTT. Looking up the rest from reference TRBV9 and TRBJ1-3 gives the full variable domain: DSGVTQTPKHLITATGQRVTLRCSPRSGDLSVYWYQQSLDQGLQFLIQYYNGEERAKGNILERFSAQQFPDLHSELNLSSLELGDSALYFCASSAGTGVRNTIYFGEGSWLTVV.

The chain carries TRBV7-9 and TRBJ2-1, with unresolved D. CDR1 and CDR2 from the germline V gene are SEHNR and FQNEAQ (reference sequence). The V end lost 6 bases, the J end lost 0 bases, and 12 bases lay between the germline ends. The CDR3 has 15 residues. DNA for the CDR3: TGTGCCAGCAGGGCGCTGTTCGGCTCCTACAATGAGCAGTTCTTC. It encodes CASRALFGSYNEQFF.

This clonotype was observed at least ten times. The chain couples TRBV7-2 to TRBJ2-3; 12 bases match TRBD2. The V segment lost 6 bases and the J segment 6 bases; nucleotides outside the gene matches: 7. This CDR3 has 15 residues. In germline, CDR1 is SGHTA, CDR2 FQGNSA. The CDR3 bases are TGTGCCAGCAGGGAGACTAGCGGGAGTTCCGATACGCAGTATTTT. Translation gives CASRETSGSSDTQYF.

At least ten counts were recorded for this clonotype. The rearrangement uses TRBV12-3 or TRBV12-4 and TRBJ2-1; 8 nucleotides match TRBD2. V trimming: 0 bases; J trimming: 7 bases; junction bases outside the gene matches: 8. The CDR3 extends over 16 amino acids. CDR3 in DNA: TGTGCCAGCAGTTTAGCGCTCAGCGGGAGACGAAATGAGCAGTTCTTC. Translating it yields CASSLALSGRRNEQFF.

There are many counts of this clonotype. CDR3 nucleotide sequence: TGTGCCAGTAGTATAGATCGTAGGGACAGCTATGGCTACACCTTC. It codes for CASSIDRRDSYGYTF. This sequence joins TRBV19 and TRBJ1-2; 7 bases are a match to TRBD1. The CDR3 has 15 residues. CDR1 is LNHDA, CDR2 SQIVND, per germline (reference sequence). The junction had 5 bases not matched to a gene; V was cut back by 0 bases and J by 4 bases.

This clonotype was counted many times. This chain links TRBV11-3 with TRBJ1-1; D uncertain. The V gene's germline CDR1 is SGHNT and CDR2 YENEEA. The V gene lost 0 bases and the J gene lost 8 bases, with 7 bases spanning the gap. The CDR3 sequence is 12 residues long. The CDR3 DNA follows: TGTGCCAGCAGCTTAGATGGAAGGGAAGCTTTCTTT. Residues: CASSLDGREAFF.

This chain links TRBV2 with TRBJ1-6, with D hard to call. Germline CDR1 SNHLY, CDR2 FYNNEI. This CDR3 region has 13 residues. The V gene lost 6 bases and the J gene lost 14 bases, with 17 bases spanning the gap. DNA for the CDR3: TGTGCCAGCAGGGCAGGCCCACCGAAGGCCCTCCACTTT. Translation: CASRAGPPKALHF.

This clonotype was seen only a few times. The chain uses TRBV18 and TRBJ2-7; possible D gene TRBD1, 6 bases. CDR3 length: 13 residues. Trimming stripped 6 bases from V and 3 bases from J, with 12 bases between. Germline CDR1 reads KGHSH; CDR2 reads LQKENI. CDR3 region: CASSGQNFYEQYF. DNA of the CDR3: TGTGCCAGCTCTGGACAGAATTTCTACGAGCAGTACTTC.

In its sample, this clonotype was seen a few times. This rearrangement joins TRBV3-1 to TRBJ2-2; 11 bases align to TRBD1. The CDR3 totals 17 residues. V was clipped by 4 bases and J by 4 bases; unmatched bases: 8. Germline V gene data show CDR1 as LGHDT and CDR2 as YNNKEL (reference sequence). As DNA, the CDR3 is TGTGCCAGCAGCCCGCATGCGGGACAGGGGGGCACCGGGGAGCTGTTTTTT. It translates to CASSPHAGQGGTGELFF.

This clonotype was counted many times. In DNA form, the CDR3 reads TGCGCCAGCAGCTTGTCTAAGGACACTGAAGCTTTCTTT. Its translation: CASSLSKDTEAFF. The rearrangement links TRBV5-1 to TRBJ1-1; D call uncertain. This CDR3 comprises 13 residues. V lost 1 base, J lost 3 bases, and 7 bases lay in between. CDR1 is SGHRS and CDR2 is YFSETQ in the germline V gene.

This clonotype was detected many times. Sequence at one end of the junction differs from germline and may be a read error. The chain is built from TRBV5-1 and TRBJ1-5; the D is unclear. Germline CDR1 and CDR2: SGHRS and YFSETQ. The CDR3 loop spans 14 amino acids. The CDR3, as DNA: TGTGCCAGCAGCCTAGACGGGAGCAATCAGCCCCAGCATTTT. This encodes CASSLDGSNQPQHF.

The rearrangement uses TRBV3-1 and TRBJ1-2; D remains unclear. The CDR3 is 13 amino acids. Between the trimmed V and J ends, which lost 3 bases and 8 bases, there was a span of 13 bases. CDR1 and CDR2 (germline): LGHDT, YNNKEL (reference sequence). The CDR3 here is CASSQTGDGGYTF. CDR3 nucleotides: TGTGCCAGCAGCCAGACGGGAGACGGCGGCTACACCTTC.

This clonotype showed up many times. The V and J genes are TRBV12-3 or TRBV12-4 and TRBJ2-7; 11 bases are a match to TRBD2. This CDR3 has 15 residues. V was clipped by 3 bases and J by 2 bases; unmatched bases: 3. The CDR3 region is CASSFLAGGPYEQYF. The CDR3 region has the DNA TGTGCCAGCAGTTTTCTAGCGGGAGGACCCTACGAGCAGTACTTC.

Many counts were recorded for this clonotype. For the CDR3, the DNA is TGCAGTGCTATCCTACCGGGGCCTATTTATCAGCCCCAGCATTTT. It is translated as CSAILPGPIYQPQHF. The rearrangement uses TRBV20-1 and TRBJ1-5; a possible D gene is TRBD1 (5 bases). The CDR3 has 15 residues. The germline gives CDR1 DFQATT, CDR2 SNEGSKA (reference sequence). V was clipped by 4 bases and J by 5 bases, with 18 bases between them.

In its sample, this clonotype was seen many times. The chain links TRBV7-2 to TRBJ1-5; TRBD1 is a possible D gene (5 bases). V lost 1 base and J lost 3, with 13 bases in between. Germline-derived CDR1 and CDR2 are SGHTA and FQGNSA. The CDR3 contains 16 residues. In DNA form, the CDR3 reads TGTGCCAGCAGCTTAGTCGGCAGGGTGGACAATCAGCCCCAGCATTTT. Encoded protein: CASSLVGRVDNQPQHF.

This clonotype has just a few counts. V is TRBV5-6 and J is TRBJ1-3; D remains unclear. The ends were cut back, 5 bases at V and 0 bases at J, with 15 bases in the middle. Germline V CDR1 and CDR2: SGHDT, YYEEEE. The CDR3 contains 16 residues. The CDR3 region has the DNA TGTGCCAGCAGTTGGATGCCTTCGAGCTCTGGAAACACCATATATTTT. Translating it yields CASSWMPSSSGNTIYF. Looking up the rest from reference TRBV5-6 and TRBJ1-3 gives the full variable domain: DAGVTQSPTHLIKTRGQQVTLRCSPKSGHDTVSWYQQALGQGPQFIFQYYEEEERQRGNFPDRFSGHQFPNYSSELNVNALLLGDSALYLCASSWMPSSSGNTIYFGEGSWLTVV.

CDR3 sequence reads: CASSLDRGTRRILGYTF. The CDR3 DNA reads as TGTGCCAGCAGCTTAGATCGGGGGACACGACGAATTTTGGGCTACACCTTC. The J gene is TRBJ1-2, the V gene TRBV11-2, with a possible D match to TRBD1 (6 bases). The CDR3 extends over 17 amino acids. Between the trimmed V and J ends, which lost 0 bases and 8 bases, there was a span of 22 bases. Germline V lookup: CDR1 SGHAT, CDR2 FQNNGV.

Ten or more counts support this clonotype. The gene calls are TRBV7-9 and TRBJ2-7; possibly TRBD1 for D (7 bases). This CDR3 contains 14 residues. V shed 5 bases and J shed 2 bases, with 13 bases lying between them. In germline, CDR1 is SEHNR, CDR2 FQNEAQ (reference sequence). Here the CDR3 reads CASSPGGNPYEQYF. Here the CDR3 DNA reads TGTGCCAGCAGCCCAGGGGGGAACCCCTACGAGCAGTACTTC.

This clonotype was counted at least ten times. The CDR3 region has the DNA TGCGCCAGCAGCCCGAGGACTAGCGGGAGACGAGCCTACAATGAGCAGTTCTTC. As protein: CASSPRTSGRRAYNEQFF. The V call is TRBV5-1, the J call TRBJ2-1; 13 nucleotides agree with TRBD2. V lost 4 bases, J lost 2 bases, and 9 bases stayed unmatched. There are 18 residues in the CDR3. CDR1 is SGHRS and CDR2 is YFSETQ in the germline V gene.

This chain joins TRBV7-9 and TRBJ2-1, with 11 bases aligning to TRBD2. The CDR3 consists of 17 residues. Germline assignment: CDR1 SEHNR and CDR2 FQNEAQ (reference sequence). The J segment lost 4 bases and the V segment lost 4 bases, leaving 9 bases of the junction unmatched. The CDR3 reads CASSSGLAGDFYNEQFF. In nucleotides, the CDR3 is TGTGCCAGCAGCTCTGGACTAGCGGGCGATTTTTACAATGAGCAGTTCTTC.

This clonotype was recorded at least ten times. The rearrangement joins TRBV5-5 to TRBJ1-6; D is undetermined. V shed 0 bases and J shed 5 bases, with 9 bases lying between them. Germline V gene sequence: CDR1 SGHKS, CDR2 YYEKEE (reference sequence). The CDR3 sequence is 15 residues long. This chain's CDR3 is CASSLEPRDNSPLHF. DNA of the CDR3: TGTGCCAGCAGCTTGGAGCCTCGGGATAATTCACCCCTCCACTTT.

The CDR3 bases are TGTGCCAGCAGGGCGGAAGAAAAACTGTTTTTT. Protein product: CASRAEEKLFF. J is TRBJ1-4 and V is TRBV2; no reliable D call. CDR1 is SNHLY and CDR2 is FYNNEI in the germline V gene. The CDR3 runs 11 residues. The V and J ends lost 6 bases and 8 bases respectively, with 7 bases between them.

This rearrangement joins TRBV10-3 to TRBJ1-2, with 9 bases lining up with TRBD1. Germline trimming cut 4 bases from V and 7 bases from J; bases unmatched to any gene: 7. Germline CDR1 reads ENHRY; CDR2 reads SYGVKD. The length of the CDR3 is 14 residues. CDR3 sequence reads: CAISATGGAAGYTF. DNA for the CDR3: TGTGCCATCAGTGCTACAGGGGGCGCCGCTGGCTACACCTTC.

The chain links TRBV3-1 to TRBJ1-6, with 10 bases that match TRBD1. This CDR3 spans 15 amino acids. CDR1 and CDR2 (germline): LGHDT, YNNKEL (reference sequence). After removal of 3 bases from V and 7 bases from J, the junction contained 3 bases not matched to a gene. The DNA for the CDR3 is TGTGCCAGCAGCCAGGGACAGGGGAGGAATTCACCCCTCCACTTT. It translates to CASSQGQGRNSPLHF.

The chain is built from TRBV19 and TRBJ1-1, with TRBD1 matching over 7 bases. This CDR3 has 11 amino acids. Unmatched junction bases numbered 11, after V lost 11 bases and J lost 11 bases. Per the germline V gene, CDR1 is LNHDA and CDR2 is SQIVND (reference sequence). The CDR3: CAGLHRGRAFF. The CDR3 nucleotides read TGTGCCGGTCTCCACAGGGGTCGCGCTTTCTTT.

The chain links TRBV14 to TRBJ2-5; no firm D call. The CDR3 extends over 18 amino acids. Looked up from germline, CDR1 is SGHDN and CDR2 is FVKESK. The V end lost 0 bases, the J end lost 5 bases, and 22 bases lay between the germline ends. The CDR3 loop reads CASSQDITNRRFGETQYF. DNA of the CDR3: TGTGCCAGCAGCCAAGATATAACTAATCGCCGATTTGGGGAGACCCAGTACTTC. The variable domain in full, with the rest retrieved from reference TRBV14 and TRBJ2-5, is EAGVTQFPSHSVIEKGQTVTLRCDPISGHDNLYWYRRVMGKEIKFLLHFVKESKQDESGMPNNRFLAERTGGTYSTLKVQPAELEDSGVYFCASSQDITNRRFGETQYFGPGTRLLVL.